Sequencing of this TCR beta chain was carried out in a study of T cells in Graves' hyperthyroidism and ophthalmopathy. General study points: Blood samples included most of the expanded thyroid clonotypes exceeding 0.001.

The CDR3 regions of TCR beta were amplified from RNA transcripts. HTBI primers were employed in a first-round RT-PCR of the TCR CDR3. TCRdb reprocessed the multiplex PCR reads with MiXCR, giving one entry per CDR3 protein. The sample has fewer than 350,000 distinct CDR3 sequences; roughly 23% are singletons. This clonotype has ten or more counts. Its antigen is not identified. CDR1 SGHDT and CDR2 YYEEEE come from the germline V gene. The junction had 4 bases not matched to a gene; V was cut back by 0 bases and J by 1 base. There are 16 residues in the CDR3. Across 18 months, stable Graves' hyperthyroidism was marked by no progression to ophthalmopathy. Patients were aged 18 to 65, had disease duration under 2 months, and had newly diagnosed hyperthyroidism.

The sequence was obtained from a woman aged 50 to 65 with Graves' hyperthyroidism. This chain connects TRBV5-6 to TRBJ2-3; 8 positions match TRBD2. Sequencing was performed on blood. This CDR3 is CASSLVAGGRTDTQYF. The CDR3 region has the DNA TGTGCCAGCAGCTTGGTTGCGGGGGGCCGCACAGATACGCAGTATTTT.